Presented here are 4 T cell receptor beta chains from one specimen sequenced in a study of technical replicates of blood from a few donors. Data came from immunoSEQ multiplex PCR; TCRdb stores just in-frame clones and leaves some out. The sample has about 56,000 clones; over 85% are singletons. Source material: PBMCs. These receptor sequences come from a human donor in good health. Some clones in this sample may be carry-over from other donors' samples.

This chain joins TRBV7-2 and TRBJ2-2, with TRBD2 identical over 7 bases. This CDR3 region has 17 residues. V dropped 3 bases and J dropped 6; count of bases not matched to a gene: 13. CDR1 is SGHTA and CDR2 is FQGNSA in the germline V gene. The CDR3 nucleotides read TGTGCCAGCAGCTTTCGAATCGGCGGGAGCGGGGCCGGGGAGCTGTTTTTT. Amino acid sequence: CASSFRIGGSGAGELFF.

This chain joins TRBV6-1 and TRBJ1-6; D is perhaps TRBD1 (6 bases). The length of the CDR3 is 15 residues. Trimming took 4 bases from V and 7 from J, leaving 14 bases between them. Germline values: CDR1 MNHNS, CDR2 SASEGT. The CDR3 here is CASSVHRDVNSPLHF. CDR3 in DNA: TGTGCCAGCAGTGTTCACAGGGATGTGAATTCACCCCTCCACTTT.

The chain has TRBV7-9 and TRBJ2-3; TRBD2 agrees at 14 bases. With 5 bases clipped from V and 6 bases from J, the junction kept 4 bases outside the gene matches. CDR3 size: 15 residues. Germline-derived CDR1 and CDR2 are SEHNR and FQNEAQ (reference sequence). CDR3 in DNA: TGTGCCAGCAGCCCGACTAGCGGGGGGGTGGATACGCAGTATTTT. It translates to CASSPTSGGVDTQYF.

The chain recombines TRBV6-1 with TRBJ2-3; D gene unclear. CDR3 length equals 11 residues. Trimming pared 2 bases from V and 14 bases from J, leaving 11 bases between. CDR1 MNHNS and CDR2 SASEGT come from the germline V gene. CDR3 sequence reads: CASSERKTGYF. The CDR3 DNA reads TGTGCCAGCAGTGAACGCAAGACGGGGTATTTT.